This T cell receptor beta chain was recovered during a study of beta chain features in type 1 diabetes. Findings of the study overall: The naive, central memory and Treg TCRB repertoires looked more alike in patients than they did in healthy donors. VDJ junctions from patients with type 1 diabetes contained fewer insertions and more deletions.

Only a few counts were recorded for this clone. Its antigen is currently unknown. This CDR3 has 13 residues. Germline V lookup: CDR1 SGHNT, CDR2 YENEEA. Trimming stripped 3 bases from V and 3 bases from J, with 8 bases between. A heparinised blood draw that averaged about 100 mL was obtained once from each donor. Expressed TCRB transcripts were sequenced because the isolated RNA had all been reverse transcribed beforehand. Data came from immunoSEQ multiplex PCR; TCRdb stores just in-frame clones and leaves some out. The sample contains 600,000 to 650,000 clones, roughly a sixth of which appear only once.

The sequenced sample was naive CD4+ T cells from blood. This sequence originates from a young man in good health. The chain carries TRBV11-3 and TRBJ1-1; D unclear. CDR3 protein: CASSLEGDTEAFF. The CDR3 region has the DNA TGTGCCAGCAGCTTGGAGGGTGACACTGAAGCTTTCTTT.